These 2 T cell receptor beta chains were sequenced from one sample in a study of blood T cells in healthy people across ages. A second about 7 to 12 cycle PCR used barcoded and J-beta primers. TCRdb redid the calling of the 5' RACE reads with MiXCR, one entry per CDR3 protein. The table shows some 1,800,000 distinct CDR3 sequences, with roughly two fifths occurring only once. Sequenced sample: blood. These receptors all stem from a human donor in good health.

Only one count was recorded for this clonotype. The chain uses TRBV5-1 and TRBJ2-7, with D possibly matching TRBD1 (7 bases). Germline lookup yields CDR1 SGHRS and CDR2 YFSETQ. The length of the CDR3 is 15 residues. V dropped 4 bases and J dropped 6 bases, with 20 bases sitting between them. The CDR3 protein is CASSPSRQGLGEQYF. The CDR3 nucleotides read TGCGCCAGCAGCCCCTCTAGACAGGGACTGGGCGAGCAGTACTTC.

The sample holds a few counts of this clonotype. J is TRBJ1-2 and V is TRBV29-1; tentatively, D is TRBD1 (6 bases). The CDR3 runs 14 residues. The germline V gene has CDR1 SQVTM and CDR2 ANQGSEA. The germline V and J ends were trimmed by 7 bases and 4 bases, with 19 bases remaining between them. CDR3 residues: CSAPSQGHAYGYTF. For the CDR3, the DNA is TGCAGCGCCCCCTCACAGGGACACGCCTATGGCTACACCTTC.